The 14 T cell receptor beta chains listed next were all sequenced from one sample in a study of multiple sclerosis patients with progressive multifocal leukoencephalopathy. Measured with immunoSEQ multiplex PCR; TCRdb has only the in-frame clones, and not every one. The data show approximately 26,000 clones, 85% to 90% seen once. Sample time point: before natalizumab initiation. The sample comprised PBMCs. These receptors were taken from a human donor with multiple sclerosis.

J is TRBJ2-7 and V is TRBV28; TRBD2 is a possible D gene (6 bases). Germline V gene sequence: CDR1 MDHEN, CDR2 SYDVKM. There are 19 residues in the CDR3. Between the trimmed V and J ends, which lost 2 bases and 2 bases, there was a span of 25 bases. The CDR3, as DNA: TGTGCCAGCAGTTTACTGGGTGGGACGGAGGACTACCATGCCTACGAGCAGTACTTC. It translates to CASSLLGGTEDYHAYEQYF.

Turning to this clone: Sequence at one end of the junction differs from germline and may be a read error. CDR3 loop: CASSLNRGSPPHF. As DNA, the CDR3 is TGTGCCAGCAGCCTGAACCGGGGGTCACCCCCCCACTTT. The chain carries TRBV14 and TRBJ1-6; a weak D match, TRBD1 (5 bases). Germline CDR1 and CDR2: SGHDN and FVKESK. The CDR3 is 13 residues long.

CDR3 protein: CASSTGLATNEKLFF. CDR3 DNA sequence: TGTGCCAGTTCTACGGGCCTCGCAACTAATGAAAAACTGTTTTTT. The rearrangement joins TRBV27 to TRBJ1-4; D gene uncertain. The CDR3 is 15 residues long. Trimming took 9 bases from V and 0 from J, leaving 14 bases between them. CDR1 and CDR2 from the germline V gene are MNHEY and SMNVEV (reference sequence).

The gene calls are TRBV27 and TRBJ2-5; 9 bases line up with TRBD1. This CDR3 is 16 amino acids long. V trimming: 5 bases; J trimming: 5 bases; junction bases outside the gene matches: 12. The V gene's germline CDR1 is MNHEY and CDR2 SMNVEV (reference sequence). CDR3 protein: CASSADGTGSTETQYF. The DNA of the CDR3 is TGTGCCAGCAGTGCCGACGGGACAGGGAGTACTGAGACCCAGTACTTC.

The chain joins TRBV5-1 to TRBJ1-2, with a weak D call TRBD1 (5 bases). The CDR3 has 13 amino acids. The germline V gene encodes CDR1 SGHRS and CDR2 YFSETQ. V lost 4 bases and J 8 bases, leaving 15 bases between the germline ends. The CDR3 sequence: CASSPRGSEGYTF. The CDR3 region has the DNA TGCGCCAGCAGCCCTAGGGGTTCGGAGGGCTACACCTTC.

The chain links TRBV19 to TRBJ2-1; no clear D. Trimming left V 6 bases short and J 6 bases short, with 18 bases between. This CDR3 comprises 15 residues. In germline, CDR1 is LNHDA, CDR2 SQIVND (reference sequence). CDR3 coding DNA: TGTGCCAGTAGCCCCCAGAACCAGTTCTTCAATGAGCAGTTCTTC. Its translation: CASSPQNQFFNEQFF.

The rearrangement links TRBV2 to TRBJ1-5; no firm D call. The CDR3 covers 15 residues. In germline, CDR1 is SNHLY, CDR2 FYNNEI. V was clipped by 6 bases and J by 1 base, with 13 bases between them. CDR3 sequence reads: CASSETRRSNQPQHF. The CDR3 nucleotides are TGTGCCAGCAGCGAGACTCGTAGGAGCAATCAGCCCCAGCATTTT.

The CDR3 loop is CASSLGTNYGYTF. For the CDR3, the DNA is TGTGCCAGCAGTCTAGGGACAAACTATGGCTACACCTTC. The chain has TRBV28 and TRBJ1-2; maybe TRBD1 (6 bases). There are 13 residues in the CDR3. Germline assignment: CDR1 MDHEN and CDR2 SYDVKM. Trimming cost V 5 bases and J 2 bases, with 9 bases left between them.

This clone occurred once. This chain links TRBV30 with TRBJ2-1, with TRBD1 as a possible D gene (7 bases). The CDR3 extends over 14 amino acids. CDR1 GTSNPN and CDR2 SVGIG come from the germline V gene (reference sequence). With 8 bases removed from V and 6 bases from J, the gap between germline ends came to 20 bases. CDR3 sequence: CASGRDSVINEQFF. CDR3 coding DNA: TGTGCCAGCGGGCGGGACAGCGTAATCAATGAGCAGTTCTTC.

V gene TRBV5-1 combines with J gene TRBJ2-1; D is perhaps TRBD1 or TRBD2 (6 bases each). Looked up from germline, CDR1 is SGHRS and CDR2 is YFSETQ. V lost 4 bases and J lost 12, with 23 bases in between. This CDR3 is 15 amino acids long. The CDR3 bases are TGCGCCAGCAGCCTGGACGGGGGCCGCGGGGTAGGGCAGTTCTTC. This sequence encodes CASSLDGGRGVGQFF.

V gene TRBV6-5 combines with J gene TRBJ2-7, with unresolved D. The CDR3 runs 16 residues. Trimming pared 0 bases from V and 0 bases from J, leaving 12 bases between. Per the germline V gene, CDR1 is MNHEY and CDR2 is SVGAGI. DNA of the CDR3: TGTGCCAGCAGTTACTCGTTCGGGCACCTCTCCTACGAGCAGTACTTC. Its protein is CASSYSFGHLSYEQYF.

This clone has only a few counts. The chain has TRBV7-2 and TRBJ1-5; D might be TRBD1 (5 bases). The CDR3 is made up of 16 amino acids. Per the germline V gene, CDR1 is SGHTA and CDR2 is FQGNSA. Trimming took 1 base from V and 0 from J, leaving 10 bases between them. CDR3 nucleotide sequence: TGTGCCAGCAGCTTAGAGCGGGGGAGTAGCAATCAGCCCCAGCATTTT. Its protein is CASSLERGSSNQPQHF.

The V gene is TRBV9, the J gene TRBJ2-4; D is possibly TRBD2 (5 bases). The CDR3 spans 15 residues. CDR1 is SGDLS, CDR2 YYNGEE, per germline. V was cut by 0 bases and J by 3 bases, with 10 bases left in between. In nucleotides, the CDR3 is TGTGCCAGCAGCGTAGCGGGGTCGGGCAAAAACATTCAGTACTTC. Its translation is CASSVAGSGKNIQYF.

The gene calls are TRBV12-5 and TRBJ1-5; D unclear. The germline gives CDR1 LGHNT, CDR2 FRNRAP. The CDR3 has 12 residues. V was clipped by 6 bases and J by 5 bases, with 8 bases between them. The CDR3 DNA is TGTGCTAGTGGCAACCTCGATCAGCCCCAGCATTTT. This encodes CASGNLDQPQHF.